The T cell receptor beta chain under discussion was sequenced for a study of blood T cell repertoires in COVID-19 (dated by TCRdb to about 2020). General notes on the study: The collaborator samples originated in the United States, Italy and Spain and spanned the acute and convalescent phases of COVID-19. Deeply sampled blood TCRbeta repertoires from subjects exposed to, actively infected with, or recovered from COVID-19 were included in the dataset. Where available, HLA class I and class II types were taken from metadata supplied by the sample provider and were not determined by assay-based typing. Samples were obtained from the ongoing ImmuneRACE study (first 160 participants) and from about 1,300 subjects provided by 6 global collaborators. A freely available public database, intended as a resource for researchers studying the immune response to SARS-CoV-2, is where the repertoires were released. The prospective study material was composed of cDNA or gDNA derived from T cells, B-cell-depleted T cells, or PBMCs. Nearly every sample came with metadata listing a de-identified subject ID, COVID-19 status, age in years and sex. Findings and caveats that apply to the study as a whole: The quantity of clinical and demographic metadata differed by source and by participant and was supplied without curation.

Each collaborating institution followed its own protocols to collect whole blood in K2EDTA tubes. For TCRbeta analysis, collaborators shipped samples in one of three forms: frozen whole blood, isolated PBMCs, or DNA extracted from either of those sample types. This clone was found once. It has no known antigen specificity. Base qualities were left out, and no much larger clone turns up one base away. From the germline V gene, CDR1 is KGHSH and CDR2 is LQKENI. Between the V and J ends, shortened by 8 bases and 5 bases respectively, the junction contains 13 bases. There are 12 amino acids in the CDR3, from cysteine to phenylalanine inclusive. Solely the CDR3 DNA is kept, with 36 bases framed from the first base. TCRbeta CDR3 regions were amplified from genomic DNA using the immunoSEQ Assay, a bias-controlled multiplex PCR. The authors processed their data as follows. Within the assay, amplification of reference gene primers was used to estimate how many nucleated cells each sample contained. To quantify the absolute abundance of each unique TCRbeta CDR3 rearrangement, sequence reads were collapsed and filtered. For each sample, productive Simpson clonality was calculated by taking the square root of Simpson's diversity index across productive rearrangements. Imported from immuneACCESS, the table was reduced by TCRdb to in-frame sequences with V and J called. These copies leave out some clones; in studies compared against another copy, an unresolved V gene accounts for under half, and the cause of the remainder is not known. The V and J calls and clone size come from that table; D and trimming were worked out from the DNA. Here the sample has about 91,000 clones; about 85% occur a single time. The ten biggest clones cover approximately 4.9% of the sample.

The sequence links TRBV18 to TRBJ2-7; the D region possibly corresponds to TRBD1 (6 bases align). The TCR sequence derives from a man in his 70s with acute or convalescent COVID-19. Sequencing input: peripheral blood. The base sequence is TGTGCCAGCGCCAGGACAGACCACGAGCAGTACTTC. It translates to CASARTDHEQYF.